This TCR beta chain derives from a study of regulatory T cells in long-lasting Graves disease. Findings and limits, study-wide: In persistent patients, shared public clonotypes (2,741) outnumbered those in new patients (about 970).

Building of the TCR beta libraries involved iRepertoire HTBI primers and Arm-PCR of CDR3 regions. From the multiplex PCR reads, TCRdb called clonotypes with MiXCR, one entry per CDR3 protein. The sample shows some 410,000 distinct CDR3 sequences, over 15% of them seen only once. With regard to this clonotype: Antigen: not known.

CDR3 length: 14 amino acids. CDR1 is LNHDA, CDR2 SQIVND, per germline (reference sequence). Trimming took 8 bases from V and 3 from J, leaving 16 bases between them. Noted time point: newly diagnosed GD, antithyroid drugs for less than 3 months. PBMCs provided the RNA from which the TCR library was made. With EDTA tubes as the receptacles, approximately 10 milliliters of peripheral blood were drawn. These sequences were also reported in another study, on T cells in Graves' hyperthyroidism and ophthalmopathy. In that study: Hyperthyroidism was newly diagnosed in patients aged 18 to 65 (duration under 2 months).

The material sequenced was peripheral blood mononuclear cells (PBMCs), taken at new diagnosis, from a patient treated with antithyroid drugs. The sequence was obtained from a woman in her 30s with Graves disease. The V and J genes are TRBV19 and TRBJ1-2; D is possibly TRBD1 (6 bases). The DNA for the CDR3 is TGTGCCAGTTGCTCGAGGACAGCTGACTATGGCTACACCTTC. Residues: CASCSRTADYGYTF.